The TCR beta chain under discussion was sequenced for a study of T cell responses to AZD1222 COVID-19 vaccine (TCRdb year 2021). For the wider study: AZD1222 recipients whose second dose came at about 4 weeks and those whose second dose came at about 12 weeks were combined into one group, since spike-specific TCR depth and breadth did not differ between the two schedules. Trial participants were enrolled by age into subgroups of 18-55, 56-69 and 70-plus years, and 148, 28 and 57 TCR-sequenced participants, respectively, were included in these subgroups. A total of just over 230 trial participants underwent TCR sequencing, of whom 200 to 220 had received two doses of AZD1222 and some 26 had received two doses of the MenACWY control vaccine.

This clone was seen more than once but under ten times. Its antigen target is currently unknown. Within one base of it there is no much larger clone, and no base qualities were kept. Study-wide conclusions, independent of this receptor: Most participants were white British and females outnumbered males, and the authors suggested that clonal diversity may have been underestimated. Epitopes outside the regions mutated in the B.1.351 and B.1.1.7 variants were reportedly recognized by nearly half of the unique spike-specific TCRs. Conclusions about previously exposed vaccinees are limited, since just five or six AZD1222 recipients were seropositive for SARS-CoV-2 at baseline. The whole spike protein was spanned by vaccine-associated CD4 TCRs, and dominant responses were seen in regions 160-218 and 743-854. The 56-69-year group was small, and its depth increase did not reach significance, likely because of low power. Spike-specific TCR breadth and depth rose significantly after two AZD1222 doses compared with day 0 and with MenACWY recipients. Because no day 14 peak-response samples were available, repertoires were characterized only after the peak T cell response.

The CDR3 goes from the cysteine to the phenylalanine over 15 residues. Just the 45-base CDR3 DNA is kept, in frame starting at base 1. CDR1 is given as SGHDN and CDR2 as FVKESK, both from the germline V gene. Ends trimmed: V by 4 bases, J by 5 bases; bases unmatched to a gene: 7. The CDR3 regions of human TCRbeta chains were analyzed by immunosequencing. In the original analysis: Repertoire TCRs were checked for matches against a reference library of SARS-CoV-2-specific TCRs that had been generated using the MIRA antigen-specificity platform. Breadth meant the fraction of unique TCRs that were SARS-CoV-2-associated, whereas depth meant the fraction of total T cells that were SARS-CoV-2-associated. Using the MIRA data, every spike-specific TCR was mapped to the spike region that the TCR reacted to and assigned to either a CD4 or a CD8 class. Log10-transformed breadth and depth values were compared by one-way ANOVA with Sidak's multiple comparisons tests. Entries here come from immuneACCESS through TCRdb and include only in-frame sequences with V and J called. Some clones fail to appear in such tables; in the studies checked, an unresolved V gene covers under half of the shortfall, and the cause of the remainder is unknown. V and J calls and clone size come straight from that table; D and trimming were deduced from the DNA. The sample table holds roughly 150,000 clones, of which roughly 82% were seen once. The ten most abundant clones make up about 4% of the sample.

The time point tag for this specimen amounts to: baseline before first vaccination. Samples from vaccinated people were obtained from the UK trials COV001 and COV002, which included a single-blind randomized controlled phase 2/3 trial of AZD1222 (ChAdOx1 nCoV-19) in healthy adults. Trial participant PBMC samples were collected at day 0 and day 28 after the second dose for TCRbeta chain sequencing. The V and J genes are TRBV14 and TRBJ1-4; TRBD1 aligns with 7 central bases. This receptor was taken from an adult in good health. The sequencing here drew on peripheral blood, taken on day 0 of AZD1222 vaccination. Read as DNA, the sequence is TGTGCCAGCAGCCGAGAGCGGACAGGAAATGAAAAACTGTTTTTT. Its translation reads: CASSRERTGNEKLFF.